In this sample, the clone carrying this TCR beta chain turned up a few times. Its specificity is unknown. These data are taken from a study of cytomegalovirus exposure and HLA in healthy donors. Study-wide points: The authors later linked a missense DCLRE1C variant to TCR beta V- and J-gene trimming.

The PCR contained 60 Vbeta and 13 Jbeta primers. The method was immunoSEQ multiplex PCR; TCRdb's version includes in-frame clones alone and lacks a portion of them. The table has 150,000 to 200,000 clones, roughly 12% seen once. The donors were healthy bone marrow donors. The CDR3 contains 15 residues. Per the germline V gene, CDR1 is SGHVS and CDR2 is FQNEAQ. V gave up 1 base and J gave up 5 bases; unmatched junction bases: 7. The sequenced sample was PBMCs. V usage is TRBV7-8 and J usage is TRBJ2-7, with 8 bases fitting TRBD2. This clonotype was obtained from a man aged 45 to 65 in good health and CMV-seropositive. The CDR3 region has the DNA TGTGCCAGCAGCTTAGAACAGCGGGGGAGGGACGAGCAGTACTTC. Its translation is CASSLEQRGRDEQYF.